The 25 T cell receptor beta chains presented below share a single source sample, sequenced in a study of T cell responses to AZD1222 COVID-19 vaccine. Some clones are missing from TCRdb's copy, which holds only in-frame ones; the method was immunoSEQ multiplex PCR. The data contain roughly 80,000 clones, 90% of them singletons. The source was peripheral blood, collected on day 0 of AZD1222 vaccination. The receptor set was obtained from an adult in good health.

This clone was observed a few times. The CDR3 nucleotides read TGTGCCAGCTCACGGCAGGGACAGTCCTACTTC. It codes for CASSRQGQSYF. The chain recombines TRBV18 with TRBJ2-7; 7 bases are shared with TRBD1. J gave up 13 bases and V 4 bases, and 7 bases lay outside the gene matches. CDR1 is KGHSH and CDR2 is LQKENI in the germline V gene. The CDR3 extends over 11 amino acids.

The CDR3 is CASSLRGGVSTDTQYF. In nucleotides, the CDR3 is TGTGCCAGCAGCTTAAGAGGAGGGGTTAGCACAGATACGCAGTATTTT. The rearrangement uses TRBV7-6 and TRBJ2-3; D perhaps matches TRBD2 (6 bases). Germline V gene lookup returns CDR1 SGHVS and CDR2 FNYEAQ. CDR3 length equals 16 residues. The germline V and J ends were trimmed by 2 bases and 0 bases, with 12 bases remaining between them.

The chain is built from TRBV27 and TRBJ2-5; 7 bases align to TRBD1. The CDR3 length is 14 residues. Germline CDR1 reads MNHEY; CDR2 reads SMNVEV (reference sequence). With V trimmed by 5 bases and J by 5 bases, 8 bases remained unmatched. Here the CDR3 DNA reads TGTGCCAGCAGTACCGACAGGGCTCTGGAGACCCAGTACTTC. Its translation is CASSTDRALETQYF.

The rearrangement links TRBV24-1 to TRBJ1-2; no clear D gene. Trimming removed 2 bases at V and 1 base at J, with 7 bases between. CDR3 length equals 14 residues. Germline V gives CDR1 KGHDR, CDR2 SFDVKD. The CDR3 bases are TGTGCCACCAGTGATTGGACGGATAACTATGGCTACACCTTC. Encoded protein: CATSDWTDNYGYTF.

The J gene is TRBJ2-1, the V gene TRBV4-2, with 10 bases that match TRBD2. Losses at the gene ends were 4 bases for V and 6 bases for J; bases not matched to a gene: 9. The CDR3 length is 16 residues. Looked up from germline, CDR1 is LGHNA and CDR2 is YNFKEQ. The CDR3 loop is CASSRIAGGSGNEQFF. The CDR3 DNA follows: TGTGCCAGCAGCCGAATAGCGGGAGGTAGCGGCAATGAGCAGTTCTTC.

As for this clone: One end of the junction fails to match germline, which may point to a read error. V is TRBV2 and J is TRBJ1-2, with D maybe TRBD1 (6 bases). This CDR3 has 16 amino acids. Germline CDR1 is SNHLY and CDR2 is FYNNEI. The CDR3 coding sequence is TGTGCCAGCGGTGAGGGACAAGGAGCAGCTAACTATGGCTACACCTTC. Its translation is CASGEGQGAANYGYTF.

This chain joins TRBV6-5 and TRBJ2-1; 7 positions match TRBD1. Unmatched junction bases numbered 10, after V lost 4 bases and J lost 7 bases. This CDR3 region has 15 residues. Germline values: CDR1 MNHEY, CDR2 SVGAGI. The CDR3 DNA follows: TGTGCCAGCAGTTTTGACAGGGAAAGTAATAATGAGCAGTTCTTC. It codes for CASSFDRESNNEQFF.

V gene TRBV2 combines with J gene TRBJ1-6; D is ambiguous. The V gene's germline CDR1 is SNHLY and CDR2 FYNNEI. Trimming pared 7 bases from V and 8 bases from J, leaving 15 bases between. This CDR3 has 14 amino acids. CDR3 nucleotide sequence: TGTGCCAGCACATCCAGCCAGCGGGATTCACCCCTCCACTTT. This translates into CASTSSQRDSPLHF.

The rearrangement joins TRBV6-5 to TRBJ2-7; D perhaps matches TRBD2 (5 bases). This CDR3 region has 14 residues. Germline lookup yields CDR1 MNHEY and CDR2 SVGAGI. V lost 2 bases and J 3 bases, leaving 11 bases between the germline ends. CDR3 in amino acids: CASSYARENYEQYF. CDR3 coding DNA: TGTGCCAGCAGTTACGCGAGGGAAAACTACGAGCAGTACTTC.

The chain employs TRBV5-4 and TRBJ2-2, with 9 bases fitting TRBD2. CDR1 is SGHNT, CDR2 YYREEE, per germline (reference sequence). This CDR3 has 17 residues. J lost 2 bases, V lost 3 bases, and 8 bases had no gene match. The CDR3 here is CASSSGSSGVNTGELFF. The CDR3 DNA reads as TGTGCCAGCAGCTCGGGGTCTAGCGGGGTAAACACCGGGGAGCTGTTTTTT.

The gene calls are TRBV11-2 and TRBJ1-1; D might be TRBD1 (5 bases). CDR1 is SGHAT, CDR2 FQNNGV, per germline. Trimming pared 1 base from V and 3 bases from J, leaving 12 bases between. The CDR3 has 15 residues. The CDR3 loop reads CASSLVQGAYTEAFF. The CDR3 DNA is TGTGCCAGCAGCTTAGTGCAGGGAGCGTACACTGAAGCTTTCTTT. The variable domain in full, with the rest retrieved from reference TRBV11-2 and TRBJ1-1, is EAGVAQSPRYKIIEKRQSVAFWCNPISGHATLYWYQQILGQGPKLLIQFQNNGVVDDSQLPKDRFSAERLKGVDSTLKIQPAKLEDSAVYLCASSLVQGAYTEAFFGQGTRLTVV.

The chain employs TRBV5-4 and TRBJ1-1, with D possibly TRBD1 on 5 matching bases. There are 13 residues in the CDR3. The ends were cut back, 7 bases at V and 3 bases at J, with 13 bases in the middle. The germline CDR1 and CDR2 sequences are SGHNT and YYREEE (reference sequence). For the CDR3, the DNA is TGTGCCAGCGGGGACGGAATTCACACTGAAGCTTTCTTT. Its translation: CASGDGIHTEAFF.

This clone appeared once. This chain uses TRBV7-7 with TRBJ2-1; D unresolved. The germline CDR1 and CDR2 sequences are SSHAT and FNYEAQ (reference sequence). The CDR3 covers 16 residues. V lost 1 base and J lost 1, with 11 bases in between. In DNA form, the CDR3 reads TGTGCCAGCAGCTTAGAGCAGGCGGCGTCCTACAATGAGCAGTTCTTC. Translating it yields CASSLEQAASYNEQFF.

The chain links TRBV5-8 to TRBJ1-3, with a tentative D call TRBD1 (6 bases). The V gene's germline CDR1 is SGHTS and CDR2 YDEGEE. Trimming cost V 2 bases and J 4 bases, with 19 bases left between them. The length of the CDR3 is 17 residues. The CDR3 nucleotides read TGTGCCAGCAGCTTTCGGGAGCAGGGGATCGGCGGAAACACCATATATTTT. It yields the protein CASSFREQGIGGNTIYF.

The gene calls are TRBV7-3 and TRBJ2-1; tentatively, D is TRBD2 (6 bases). CDR3 length equals 15 residues. Germline assignment: CDR1 SGHTA and CDR2 FQGTGA. With 5 bases removed from V and 2 bases from J, the gap between germline ends came to 13 bases. The chain's CDR3 is CASSPLGLPYNEQFF. The CDR3 DNA reads as TGTGCCAGCAGCCCCCTGGGACTTCCCTACAATGAGCAGTTCTTC.

This CDR3 reads CASRPIPGYTIYF. Here the CDR3 DNA reads TGTGCCAGCAGACCCATTCCCGGTTACACCATATATTTT. This rearrangement joins TRBV27 to TRBJ1-3; D not resolved. CDR1 and CDR2 from the germline V gene are MNHEY and SMNVEV (reference sequence). V gave up 6 bases and J gave up 8 bases, with 14 bases separating them. The CDR3 contains 13 residues.

This clone was seen more than once but under ten times. The J gene is TRBJ2-1, the V gene TRBV7-8; D possibly corresponds to TRBD2 (5 bases). Germline V gives CDR1 SGHVS, CDR2 FQNEAQ. Trimming removed 5 bases at V and 5 bases at J, with 13 bases between. This CDR3 has 14 amino acids. The CDR3 reads CASSPRLGDNEQFF. Here the CDR3 DNA reads TGTGCCAGCAGCCCTCGCCTCGGGGACAATGAGCAGTTCTTC.

V and J are TRBV10-3 and TRBJ2-6; D is possibly TRBD1 (5 bases). Germline V gives CDR1 ENHRY, CDR2 SYGVKD. Deletions cut 8 bases from V and 0 bases from J, with 11 bases between. The CDR3 totals 15 residues. CDR3 sequence: CAIGQSFSGANVLTF. In nucleotides, the CDR3 is TGTGCCATCGGACAATCCTTCTCTGGGGCCAACGTCCTGACTTTC.

V and J are TRBV5-6 and TRBJ2-2; the D gene could be TRBD1 or TRBD2 (7 bases each). Trimming cost V 4 bases and J 2 bases, with 12 bases left between them. CDR3 length equals 15 residues. The germline V gene encodes CDR1 SGHDT and CDR2 YYEEEE. CDR3 DNA sequence: TGTGCCAGCAGCGGGAGGGACAGTAACACCGGGGAGCTGTTTTTT. Translated: CASSGRDSNTGELFF.

The rearrangement joins TRBV3-1 (or the pseudogene TRBV3-2) to TRBJ2-1, with 10 bases aligning to TRBD2. Looked up from germline, CDR1 is LGHDT and CDR2 is YNNKEL (reference sequence). V gave up 8 bases and J gave up 9 bases; unmatched junction bases: 10. This CDR3 is built from 14 residues. The CDR3 reads CASWASGGAVEQFF. The CDR3 nucleotides read TGTGCCAGCTGGGCCAGCGGGGGGGCCGTTGAGCAGTTCTTC.

The J gene is TRBJ2-7, the V gene TRBV11-3; D is uncertain. Germline V gene data show CDR1 as SGHNT and CDR2 as YENEEA. Trimming shortened V by 5 bases and J by 0 bases, and 11 bases separated the two germline ends. This CDR3 region has 14 residues. CDR3 loop: CASSREPDSYEQYF. The CDR3 region has the DNA TGTGCCAGCAGCAGAGAGCCAGACTCCTACGAGCAGTACTTC. The full variable domain, in which reference TRBV11-3 and TRBJ2-7 provide the parts outside the CDR3, is EAGVVQSPRYKIIEKKQPVAFWCNPISGHNTLYWYLQNLGQGPELLIRYENEEAVDDSQLPKDRFSAERLKGVDSTLKIQPAELGDSAVYLCASSREPDSYEQYFGPGTRLTVT.

V is TRBV30 and J is TRBJ1-4; D uncertain. With 2 bases removed from V and 8 bases from J, the gap between germline ends came to 6 bases. The germline V gene encodes CDR1 GTSNPN and CDR2 SVGIG (reference sequence). This CDR3 region has 11 residues. The CDR3 protein is CAWSRREKLFF. CDR3 DNA sequence: TGTGCCTGGAGTAGAAGAGAAAAACTGTTTTTT.

This chain joins TRBV30 and TRBJ2-7; 7 nucleotides line up with TRBD1. J lost 2 bases, V lost 2 bases, and 6 bases had no gene match. CDR1 and CDR2 (germline): GTSNPN, SVGIG (reference sequence). The CDR3 sequence is 14 residues long. The CDR3 DNA sequence: TGTGCCTGGAGTTGGGAACAGGGGACCTACGAGCAGTACTTC. Protein sequence: CAWSWEQGTYEQYF.

The table lists this clone with a count of one. The chain carries TRBV11-3 and TRBJ2-2; 11 bases align to TRBD1. Trimming took 5 bases from V and 3 from J; bases not matched to a gene: 2. The CDR3 is 15 amino acids. The germline gives CDR1 SGHNT, CDR2 YENEEA. The CDR3 spells CASSPGQGDTGELFF. The CDR3 nucleotides read TGTGCCAGCAGCCCGGGACAGGGGGACACCGGGGAGCTGTTTTTT.

This chain joins TRBV19 and TRBJ1-2, with TRBD1 matching over 9 bases. V lost 6 bases to trimming and J lost 8 bases; unmatched junction nucleotides: 13. CDR3 size: 15 residues. The germline CDR1 and CDR2 sequences are LNHDA and SQIVND (reference sequence). The CDR3 nucleotides are TGTGCCAGTAGGGCCGGGACAGGGTCATTCGGCGGCTACACCTTC. Translation gives CASRAGTGSFGGYTF.